This T cell receptor beta chain originates from a study of blood T cell repertoires in COVID-19. The authors' processing: Researchers report that nucleated cell counts were estimated from reference gene primer amplification. The repertoire was sequenced with immunoSEQ multiplex PCR; TCRdb's copy has only in-frame clones and lacks some. For V, J and clone size, that table is used; D and trimming come from the DNA. The profile covers more than 110,000 clones, with roughly 80% appearing a single time and about 4% taken by the ten largest. The TCR was taken from a woman over 75 with acute or convalescent COVID-19. Sequencing was done on a sample of peripheral blood.

For the CDR3, the DNA is TGTGCCAGCAGCTTGGTCAGGGAACGCTACACCTTC. Amino acid sequence: CASSLVRERYTF. The V gene is TRBV5-5, the J gene TRBJ1-2; the D gene is possibly TRBD1 (5 bases). This CDR3 comprises 12 residues. Deletions cut 0 bases from V and 9 bases from J, with 9 bases between. Per the germline V gene, CDR1 is SGHKS and CDR2 is YYEKEE (reference sequence).